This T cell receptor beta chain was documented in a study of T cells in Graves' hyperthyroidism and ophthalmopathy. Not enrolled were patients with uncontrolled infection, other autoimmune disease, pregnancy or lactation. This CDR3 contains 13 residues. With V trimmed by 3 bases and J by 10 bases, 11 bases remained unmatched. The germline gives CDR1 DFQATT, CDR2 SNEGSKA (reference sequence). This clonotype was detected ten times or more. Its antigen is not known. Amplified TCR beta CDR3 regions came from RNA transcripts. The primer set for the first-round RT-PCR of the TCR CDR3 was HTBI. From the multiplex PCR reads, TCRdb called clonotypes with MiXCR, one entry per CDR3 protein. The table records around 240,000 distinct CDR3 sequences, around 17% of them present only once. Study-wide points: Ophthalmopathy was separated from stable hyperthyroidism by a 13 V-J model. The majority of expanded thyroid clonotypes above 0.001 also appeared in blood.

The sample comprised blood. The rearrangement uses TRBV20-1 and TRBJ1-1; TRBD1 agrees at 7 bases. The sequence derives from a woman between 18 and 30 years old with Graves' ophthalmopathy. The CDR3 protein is CSARGEGAMGAFF. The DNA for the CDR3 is TGCAGTGCTAGGGGGGAGGGGGCCATGGGAGCTTTCTTT.